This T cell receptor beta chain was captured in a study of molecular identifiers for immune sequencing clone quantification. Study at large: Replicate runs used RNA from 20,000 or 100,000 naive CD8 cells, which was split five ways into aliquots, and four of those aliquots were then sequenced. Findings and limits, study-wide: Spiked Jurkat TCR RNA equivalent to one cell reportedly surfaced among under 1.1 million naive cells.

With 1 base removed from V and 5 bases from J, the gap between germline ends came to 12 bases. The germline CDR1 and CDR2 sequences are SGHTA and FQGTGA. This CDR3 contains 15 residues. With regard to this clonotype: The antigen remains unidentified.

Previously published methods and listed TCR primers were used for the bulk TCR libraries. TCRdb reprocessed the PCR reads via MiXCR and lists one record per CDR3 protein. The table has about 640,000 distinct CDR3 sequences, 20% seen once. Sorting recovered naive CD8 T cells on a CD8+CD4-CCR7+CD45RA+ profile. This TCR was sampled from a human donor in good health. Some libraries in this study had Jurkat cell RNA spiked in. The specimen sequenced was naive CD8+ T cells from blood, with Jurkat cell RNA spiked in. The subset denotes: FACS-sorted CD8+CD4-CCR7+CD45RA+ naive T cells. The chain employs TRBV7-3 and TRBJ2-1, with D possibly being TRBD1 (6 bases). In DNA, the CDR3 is TGTGCCAGCAGCTTAATCAGGGGATCCGACAATGAGCAGTTCTTC. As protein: CASSLIRGSDNEQFF.